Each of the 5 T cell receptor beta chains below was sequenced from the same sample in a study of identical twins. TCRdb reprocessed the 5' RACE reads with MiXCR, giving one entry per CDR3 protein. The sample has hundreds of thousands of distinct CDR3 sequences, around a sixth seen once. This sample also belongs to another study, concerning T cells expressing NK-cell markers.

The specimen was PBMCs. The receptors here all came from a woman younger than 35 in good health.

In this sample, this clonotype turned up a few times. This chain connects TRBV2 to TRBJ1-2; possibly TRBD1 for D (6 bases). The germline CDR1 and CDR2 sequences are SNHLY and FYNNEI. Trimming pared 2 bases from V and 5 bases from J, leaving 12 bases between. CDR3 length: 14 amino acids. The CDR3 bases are TGTGCCAGCAGTGAACAGGGGCCCGAATATGGCTACACCTTC. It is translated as CASSEQGPEYGYTF.

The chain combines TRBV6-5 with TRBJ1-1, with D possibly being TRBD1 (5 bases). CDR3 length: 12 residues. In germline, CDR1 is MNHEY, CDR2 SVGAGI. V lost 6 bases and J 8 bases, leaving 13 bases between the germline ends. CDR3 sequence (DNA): TGTGCCAGCAGCAACCGACAGCTCGAAGCTTTCTTT. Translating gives CASSNRQLEAFF.

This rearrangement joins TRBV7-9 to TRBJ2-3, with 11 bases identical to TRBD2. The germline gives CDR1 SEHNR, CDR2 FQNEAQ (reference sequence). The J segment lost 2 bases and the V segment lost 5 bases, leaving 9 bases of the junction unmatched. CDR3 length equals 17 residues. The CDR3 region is CASSNSGGAHYTDTQYF. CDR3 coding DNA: TGTGCCAGCAGCAATAGCGGGGGGGCTCACTACACAGATACGCAGTATTTT.

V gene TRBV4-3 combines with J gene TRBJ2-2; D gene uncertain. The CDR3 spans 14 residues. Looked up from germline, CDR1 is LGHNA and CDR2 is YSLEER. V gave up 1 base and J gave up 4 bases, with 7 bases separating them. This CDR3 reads CASSQGVATGELFF. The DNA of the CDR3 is TGCGCCAGCAGCCAAGGGGTGGCCACCGGGGAGCTGTTTTTT.

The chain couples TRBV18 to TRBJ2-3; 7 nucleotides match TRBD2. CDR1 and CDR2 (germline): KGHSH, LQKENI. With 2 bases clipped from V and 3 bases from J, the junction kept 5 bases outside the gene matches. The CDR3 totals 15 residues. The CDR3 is CASSPGGGVTDTQYF. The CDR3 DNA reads TGTGCCAGCTCACCAGGCGGGGGAGTTACAGATACGCAGTATTTT.